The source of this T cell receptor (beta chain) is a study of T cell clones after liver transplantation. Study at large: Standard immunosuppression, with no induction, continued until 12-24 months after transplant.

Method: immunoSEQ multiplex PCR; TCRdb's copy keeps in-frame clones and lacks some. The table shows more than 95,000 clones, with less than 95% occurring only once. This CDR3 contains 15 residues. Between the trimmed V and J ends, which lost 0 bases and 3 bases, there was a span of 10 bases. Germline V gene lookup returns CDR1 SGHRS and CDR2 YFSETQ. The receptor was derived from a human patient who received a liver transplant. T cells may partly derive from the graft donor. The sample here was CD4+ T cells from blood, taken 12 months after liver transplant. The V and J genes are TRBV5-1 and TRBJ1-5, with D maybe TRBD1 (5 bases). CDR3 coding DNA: TGCGCCAGCAGCTTGGGGGCAGGGTACAATCAGCCCCAGCATTTT. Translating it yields CASSLGAGYNQPQHF.